This TCR beta chain was observed in a study of early T cells in non-severe SARS-CoV-2 infection (dated by TCRdb to the early 2020s). Concerning the study at large: Because TCR sequencing relied on bulk RNA taken from unsorted whole blood, pairing of alpha and beta chains was not possible. The paper as a whole reports these results and caveats: Matching against VDJdb was skewed toward anti-spike CD8 responses, likely underestimated virus-specific expansions, and missed private and CD4 specificities.

This was a case-control study nested in a cohort of healthcare workers in London, UK, who had nasopharyngeal swab PCR tests and blood samples taken every week. Healthcare workers were recruited between 23 and 31 March 2020, during the week of the UK lockdown, and were followed weekly for up to about 15 weeks. The CDR3, cysteine through phenylalanine, is 14 amino acids long. Solely the CDR3 DNA is kept, with 42 bases framed from the first base. According to the germline V gene, CDR1 reads SGHTA and CDR2 reads FQGNSA. This clonotype came up many times. Its antigen target is currently unknown. Germline is not matched at one junction end, which may reflect a read error. Library preparation was by 5' RACE. The sequencing machine was a NextSeq 500. In the TCR library protocol, unique molecular identifiers were attached to individual cDNA molecules to correct for PCR bias and sequencing error. Both TCR alpha and beta chains were sequenced, and tight co-correlation was observed between alpha and beta sequence abundances in each sample. The authors' analysis ran thus. Decombinator V4 was used to perform V gene, J gene and CDR3 annotation of TCR sequences. TCRs were defined as expanded if a significant change between any two time points was detected under a Poisson model with p below 0.0001. TCR abundances were normalised to the total number of TCRs sequenced in each sample and reported as counts per million. MAIT TCRs were defined by TRAV1-2 paired with TRAJ12, TRAJ20 or TRAJ33, and iNKT TCRs by TRAV10 paired with TRAJ18. VDJdb, accessed 1 November 2021, was searched for CMV, EBV and SARS-CoV-2 annotated TCRs, with TCRs annotated for multiple antigens excluded. TCRdb's own reprocessing of the public reads used fastp at Q25 and MiXCR and kept productive beta chains. Each record represents a unique CDR3 protein, reported with the most common genes and DNA among its rows. For this entry, the V and J calls and clone size follow TCRdb and not the study's own pipeline. A total of some 27,000 distinct CDR3 sequences appear in this sample, about 5% of them only once. The ten largest clones add up to approximately 24% of the sample.

This chain is built from TRBV7-2 and TRBJ2-2; 7 middle bases align to TRBD2. The TCR sequence derives from an adult who was a healthcare worker with PCR-confirmed SARS-CoV-2 infection or an uninfected control (not recorded which). The sequenced sample was whole blood. The DNA is TGTGCCAGCAGCCTAGCTGGGAGGGCCGGGGAGCTGTTTTTT. It is translated as CASSLAGRAGELFF. With the portions outside the CDR3 filled from the reference TRBV7-2 and TRBJ2-2 genes, the complete variable region becomes GAGVSQSPSNKVTEKGKDVELRCDPISGHTALYWYRQSLGQGLEFLIYFQGNSAPDKSGLPSDRFSAERTGGSVSTLTIQRTQQEDSAVYLCASSLAGRAGELFFGEGSRLTVL.